The clone carrying this T cell receptor beta chain has a count of ten or more. Its specificity is unknown. This sample is part of a study of regulatory T cells in long-lasting Graves disease. Findings and caveats of the study: Among samples with persistent disease, TRBV28, TRBJ1-2 and TRBJ2-5 were favored.

With iRepertoire HTBI primers and Arm-PCR of CDR3 regions, TCR beta libraries were built. TCRdb used MiXCR to reprocess the multiplex PCR reads, holding one entry per CDR3 protein. The data contain around 460,000 distinct CDR3 sequences, approximately 14% of them seen just once; the ten biggest clones take up around a sixth. Time point in this sample: newly diagnosed GD, antithyroid drugs for less than 3 months. The TCR library used RNA extracted from PBMCs. V shed 6 bases, J shed 7 bases, and the junction held 0 bases outside the gene matches. This CDR3 comprises 11 residues. The same sample was also studied in work on T cells in Graves' hyperthyroidism and ophthalmopathy. That source reports: Patients were aged 18 to 65, had disease duration under 2 months, and had newly diagnosed hyperthyroidism. Most thyroid clonotypes that were expanded above 0.001 also turned up in blood. Separation of ophthalmopathy from stable hyperthyroidism was achieved by a 13 V-J model.

This receptor was obtained from a woman between 50 and 59 years old with Graves disease. The specimen comprised peripheral blood mononuclear cells (PBMCs), sampled at new diagnosis, from a patient treated with antithyroid drugs. This rearrangement joins TRBV12-3 or TRBV12-4 to TRBJ1-2; 9 bases fit TRBD1. CDR3 sequence (DNA): TGTGCCAGCAGGGACAGGGGTGGCTACACCTTC. Protein: CASRDRGGYTF.